These 30 T cell receptor beta chains were all obtained from the same sample, sequenced in a study of CD8 T cells in Susac syndrome. A quantity of about 0.5 to 1 ug RNA underwent reverse transcription using random hexamers. TCRdb processed the immunoSEQ multiplex PCR reads anew with MiXCR; each CDR3 protein has one entry. The sample consists of more than 65,000 distinct CDR3 sequences, around 93% of them appearing once. The material sequenced was CD8+ T cells from PBMCs. These receptors originate from a human donor in good health.

V usage is TRBV6-5 and J usage is TRBJ2-1; 8 nucleotides match TRBD1. The CDR3 has 14 residues. Per the germline V gene, CDR1 is MNHEY and CDR2 is SVGAGI. V was pared by 2 bases and J by 8 bases, with 5 bases of the junction left unmatched. Here the CDR3 DNA reads TGTGCCAGCAGTTACCCAGGGGGCTGGGATGAGCAGTTCTTC. This encodes CASSYPGGWDEQFF.

The chain carries TRBV6-5 and TRBJ2-5; TRBD2 agrees at 13 bases. This CDR3 region has 15 residues. CDR1 is MNHEY and CDR2 is SVGAGI in the germline V gene. Losses at the gene ends were 5 bases for V and 1 base for J; bases not matched to a gene: 1. The CDR3 sequence: CASSRTSGGQETQYF. CDR3 bases: TGTGCCAGCAGTCGGACTAGCGGGGGCCAAGAGACCCAGTACTTC.

The count of this clonotype is one. The V and J genes are TRBV30 and TRBJ2-3; 7 bases line up with TRBD2. Trimming cost V 8 bases and J 4 bases; bases outside gene matches: 9. Germline lookup yields CDR1 GTSNPN and CDR2 SVGIG (reference sequence). The CDR3 consists of 13 residues. The CDR3 is CAGEGGGADTQYF. The CDR3 DNA reads as TGTGCCGGAGAGGGCGGGGGAGCAGATACGCAGTATTTT.

CDR3 nucleotides: TGTGCCAGCAGCCCGGTTGCTAAAAACATTCAGTACTTC. Its translation: CASSPVAKNIQYF. The rearrangement joins TRBV12-3 or TRBV12-4 to TRBJ2-4; D unresolved. The CDR3 loop spans 13 amino acids. V was pared by 6 bases and J by 4 bases, with 10 bases between.

The chain combines TRBV5-1 with TRBJ1-1; no definite D call. Germline V gene sequence: CDR1 SGHRS, CDR2 YFSETQ. This CDR3 is 13 amino acids long. Trimming stripped 4 bases from V and 7 bases from J, with 14 bases between. As DNA, the CDR3 is TGCGCCAGCAGCCCCCCGGCCAGCTATGAAGCTTTCTTT. Protein: CASSPPASYEAFF.

The chain links TRBV28 to TRBJ2-5; 10 positions match TRBD2. The CDR3 sequence is 16 residues long. Unmatched junction bases numbered 7, after V lost 5 bases and J lost 1 base. Per the germline V gene, CDR1 is MDHEN and CDR2 is SYDVKM. CDR3 loop: CASSSQAGGSQETQYF. The CDR3 DNA sequence: TGTGCCAGCAGTAGCCAAGCGGGGGGGAGCCAAGAGACCCAGTACTTC.

The chain employs TRBV6-4 and TRBJ2-7; TRBD1 is a possible D gene (5 bases). Trimming cost V 7 bases and J 5 bases, with 9 bases left between them. The germline V gene has CDR1 MRHNA and CDR2 SNTAGT. CDR3 length: 11 amino acids. The CDR3 region is CASTRGDEQYV. For the CDR3, the DNA is TGTGCCAGCACAAGGGGCGACGAGCAGTACGTC.

The CDR3 loop is CASSLSRVAGELFF. As DNA, the CDR3 is TGCGCCAGCAGCTTATCCAGGGTAGCCGGGGAGCTGTTTTTT. V is TRBV5-1 and J is TRBJ2-2, with D perhaps TRBD1 (5 bases). The CDR3 runs 14 residues. V dropped 2 bases and J dropped 6 bases, with 11 bases sitting between them. The germline V gene encodes CDR1 SGHRS and CDR2 YFSETQ.

The sample holds one count of this clonotype. CDR3 bases: TGTGCCAGCAGTTACACTGCCTCATCTCCGGGCGGACAGGGGGCGATGACCGGGGAGCTGTTTTTT. Amino acids: CASSYTASSPGGQGAMTGELFF. The chain is built from TRBV6-2 or TRBV6-3 and TRBJ2-2; 11 bases are a match to TRBD1. This CDR3 spans 22 amino acids. Germline CDR1 MNHEY, CDR2 SVGEGT. Losses at the gene ends were 2 bases for V and 5 bases for J; bases not matched to a gene: 22.

The chain uses TRBV28 and TRBJ2-7; D is tentatively TRBD1 or TRBD2 (7 bases each). In germline, CDR1 is MDHEN, CDR2 SYDVKM. The CDR3 length is 13 residues. V was clipped by 8 bases and J by 6 bases, with 17 bases between them. CDR3 sequence: CASGETGEGEQYV. For the CDR3, the DNA is TGTGCCAGCGGGGAAACAGGGGAGGGCGAGCAGTACGTC.

The rearrangement uses TRBV15 and TRBJ2-3; D gene unclear. V was cut by 0 bases and J by 3 bases, with 4 bases left in between. The V gene's germline CDR1 is LNHNV and CDR2 YYDKDF (reference sequence). The CDR3 length is 13 residues. The CDR3: CATSRDLTDTQYF. The CDR3 nucleotides read TGTGCCACCAGCAGAGATCTAACAGATACGCAGTATTTT.

This clonotype came up once. The chain's CDR3 is CASSLGGRGHWDSPLHF. The CDR3 DNA follows: TGTGCCAGCAGCTTAGGAGGGCGGGGCCACTGGGATTCACCCCTCCACTTT. This chain links TRBV7-2 with TRBJ1-6, with D maybe TRBD1 (5 bases). V gave up 1 base and J gave up 8 bases, with 18 bases separating them. This CDR3 has 17 residues. Germline V gene lookup returns CDR1 SGHTA and CDR2 FQGNSA.

The chain joins TRBV23-1 to TRBJ2-5, with TRBD1 matching 8 bases. TRBV23-1 is placed among ORFs of uncertain function. This CDR3 spans 16 amino acids. The J segment lost 5 bases and the V segment lost 1 base, leaving 9 bases of the junction unmatched. CDR3 sequence (DNA): TGCGCCAGCAGTCAATGGACAGGGTTCTCATGGGAGACCCAGTACTTC. Amino acid sequence: CASSQWTGFSWETQYF.

This chain joins TRBV25-1 and TRBJ1-1, with D uncertain. The length of the CDR3 is 11 residues. CDR1 and CDR2 (germline): MGHDK, SYGVNS. Trimming pared 7 bases from V and 6 bases from J, leaving 9 bases between. The CDR3 nucleotides read TGTGCCAGCAACGGGAGAGCTGAAGCTTTCTTT. Its translation is CASNGRAEAFF.

This sequence joins TRBV11-3 and TRBJ2-5; TRBD1 matches at 7 bases. The V gene's germline CDR1 is SGHNT and CDR2 YENEEA. This CDR3 is built from 14 residues. V lost 5 bases to trimming and J lost 5 bases; unmatched junction nucleotides: 8. This CDR3 reads CASSARQGPETQYF. The CDR3 DNA reads TGTGCCAGCAGCGCCCGACAGGGACCGGAGACCCAGTACTTC. Supplemented by reference TRBV11-3 and TRBJ2-5, the full variable domain reads EAGVVQSPRYKIIEKKQPVAFWCNPISGHNTLYWYLQNLGQGPELLIRYENEEAVDDSQLPKDRFSAERLKGVDSTLKIQPAELGDSAVYLCASSARQGPETQYFGPGTRLLVL.

The CDR3 loop reads CASSLSPGELFF. For the CDR3, the DNA is TGTGCCAGCAGCTTATCCCCCGGGGAGCTGTTTTTT. The V and J genes are TRBV5-6 and TRBJ2-2; D not resolved. CDR3 length: 12 amino acids. The germline V gene has CDR1 SGHDT and CDR2 YYEEEE. The V and J ends lost 2 bases and 6 bases respectively, with 5 bases between them. Filled out from reference TRBV5-6 and TRBJ2-2, the complete variable domain reads DAGVTQSPTHLIKTRGQQVTLRCSPKSGHDTVSWYQQALGQGPQFIFQYYEEEERQRGNFPDRFSGHQFPNYSSELNVNALLLGDSALYLCASSLSPGELFFGEGSRLTVL.

V and J are TRBV5-6 and TRBJ1-5; D remains ambiguous. CDR1 and CDR2 from the germline V gene are SGHDT and YYEEEE. The CDR3 totals 15 residues. The V and J ends lost 0 bases and 7 bases respectively, with 14 bases between them. The CDR3 sequence: CASSLGGDPGQPQHF. The CDR3 DNA reads as TGTGCCAGCAGCTTGGGCGGCGACCCCGGACAGCCCCAGCATTTT. Based on the CDR3 plus reference TRBV5-6 and TRBJ1-5, the full variable domain is DAGVTQSPTHLIKTRGQQVTLRCSPKSGHDTVSWYQQALGQGPQFIFQYYEEEERQRGNFPDRFSGHQFPNYSSELNVNALLLGDSALYLCASSLGGDPGQPQHFGDGTRLSIL.

CDR3 loop: CSARRGEGRVDEQFF. The CDR3, as DNA: TGCAGTGCTAGACGTGGGGAGGGGAGAGTCGATGAGCAGTTCTTC. V is TRBV20-1 and J is TRBJ2-1; 7 nucleotides agree with TRBD2. Germline V gene lookup returns CDR1 DFQATT and CDR2 SNEGSKA (reference sequence). The length of the CDR3 is 15 residues. J gave up 8 bases and V 2 bases, and 12 bases lay outside the gene matches.

The V and J genes are TRBV6-5 and TRBJ2-2, with TRBD2 identical over 10 bases. Germline V CDR1 and CDR2: MNHEY, SVGAGI. This CDR3 is built from 17 residues. Trimming took 2 bases from V and 4 from J; bases not matched to a gene: 7. The CDR3 protein is CASSYQLAGGSTGELFF. The CDR3 DNA reads as TGTGCCAGCAGTTACCAGTTAGCGGGGGGATCCACCGGGGAGCTGTTTTTT.

The chain combines TRBV7-6 with TRBJ2-5; D remains ambiguous. The CDR3 has 12 residues. The V gene lost 5 bases and the J gene lost 4 bases, with 8 bases spanning the gap. Looked up from germline, CDR1 is SGHVS and CDR2 is FNYEAQ. The chain's CDR3 is CASSPPRETQYF. CDR3 DNA sequence: TGTGCCAGCAGCCCCCCACGAGAGACCCAGTACTTC.

This chain connects TRBV15 to TRBJ1-1; the D is unclear. This CDR3 region has 16 residues. V shed 1 base and J shed 0 bases, with 12 bases lying between them. Germline V CDR1 and CDR2: LNHNV, YYDKDF (reference sequence). CDR3 sequence: CATSRGEEGLNTEAFF. For the CDR3, the DNA is TGTGCCACCAGCAGAGGGGAGGAGGGCCTGAACACTGAAGCTTTCTTT.

This chain connects TRBV10-3 to TRBJ2-7; D remains ambiguous. Germline V lookup: CDR1 ENHRY, CDR2 SYGVKD. Trimming removed 3 bases from V and 0 bases from J, with 6 bases in between. The CDR3 contains 13 residues. CDR3 DNA sequence: TGTGCCATCAGTGAAGGGAACTCCTACGAGCAGTACGTC. Protein product: CAISEGNSYEQYV.

The chain links TRBV9 to TRBJ2-3; 7 bases fit TRBD2. Per the germline V gene, CDR1 is SGDLS and CDR2 is YYNGEE. CDR3 length equals 14 residues. The V and J ends lost 4 bases and 8 bases, in that order; junction bases with no gene match: 10. CDR3 DNA: TGTGCCAGCAGCCCGTGGACTAGTCAGGGTACGCAGTATTTT. Its translation is CASSPWTSQGTQYF.

Here the CDR3 DNA reads TGTGCCATCAGTGAGTCGAAGGTGTCCAATTCACCCCTCCACTTT. This sequence encodes CAISESKVSNSPLHF. The chain carries TRBV10-3 and TRBJ1-6; no reliable D call. The CDR3 is made up of 15 amino acids. Germline V gives CDR1 ENHRY, CDR2 SYGVKD. V lost 0 bases to trimming and J lost 7 bases, with 10 bases between them.

The rearrangement joins TRBV20-1 to TRBJ2-1, with 13 bases that match TRBD2. The CDR3 has 17 residues. Germline V CDR1 and CDR2: DFQATT, SNEGSKA (reference sequence). V gave up 6 bases and J gave up 2 bases; unmatched junction bases: 10. CDR3 nucleotides: TGCAGTGCCCGGACTAGCGGGGGCTACTCAACCTACAATGAGCAGTTCTTC. It translates to CSARTSGGYSTYNEQFF.

V is TRBV20-1 and J is TRBJ1-2; D gene unclear. CDR3 length equals 16 residues. Trimming shortened V by 0 bases and J by 5 bases, and 19 bases separated the two germline ends. In germline, CDR1 is DFQATT, CDR2 SNEGSKA (reference sequence). CDR3 sequence: CSARDRGRPTSYGYTF. In DNA, the CDR3 is TGCAGTGCTAGAGATCGTGGCAGGCCGACTTCGTATGGCTACACCTTC.

The chain combines TRBV9 with TRBJ2-1; D gene uncertain. The CDR3 loop spans 15 amino acids. Germline CDR1 SGDLS, CDR2 YYNGEE. V lost 8 bases to trimming and J lost 4 bases, with 19 bases between them. This chain's CDR3 is CASSPTLQIYNEQFF. The CDR3 DNA sequence: TGTGCCAGTTCTCCGACCCTACAAATATACAATGAGCAGTTCTTC.

J is TRBJ2-5 and V is TRBV28; possibly TRBD2 for D (6 bases). This CDR3 spans 14 amino acids. Germline assignment: CDR1 MDHEN and CDR2 SYDVKM. V was cut by 3 bases and J by 9 bases, with 17 bases left in between. The CDR3 reads CASSLRAGFWAQYF. As DNA, the CDR3 is TGTGCCAGCAGTTTGCGGGCGGGGTTTTGGGCCCAGTACTTC.

The rearrangement uses TRBV7-8 and TRBJ2-7, with D tentatively TRBD1 or TRBD2 (5 bases each). Germline CDR1 is SGHVS and CDR2 is FQNEAQ. Trimming removed 2 bases at V and 4 bases at J, with 12 bases between. CDR3 length equals 14 residues. The CDR3 bases are TGTGCCAGCAGCTTATTAGGGACCAGGTACGAGCAGTACGTC. Its translation is CASSLLGTRYEQYV.

This chain links TRBV3-1 with TRBJ2-4, with 7 bases that match TRBD2. Germline loops: CDR1 LGHDT, CDR2 YNNKEL (reference sequence). Losses at the gene ends were 1 base for V and 8 bases for J; bases not matched to a gene: 5. This CDR3 comprises 14 residues. As DNA, the CDR3 is TGTGCCAGCAGCCAAGTAAGGGCGGGGGACATTCAGTACTTC. It yields the protein CASSQVRAGDIQYF.